Listed below are T cell receptor beta chains from one sample, sequenced in a study of control samples from healthy donors and cancer patients. The method was immunoSEQ multiplex PCR; TCRdb's version includes in-frame clones alone and lacks a portion of them. The table shows some 130,000 clones, with around nine tenths occurring only once. Sequencing used blood. All receptors come from a man aged 35-49 years in good health. Both conserved end residues are part of each CDR3. A D gene is named only where the DNA matches it firmly.

j_call d_call v_call cdr3_aa
TRBJ2-2 - TRBV5-4 CASSLWARGSTGELFF
TRBJ2-2 TRBD2 TRBV2 CASRETSGGAGELFF
TRBJ1-1 - TRBV5-1 CASSLGADTQEGTEAFF
TRBJ1-3 - TRBV2 CASSYQGLVGNTIYF
TRBJ2-1 TRBD2 TRBV4-1 CASSQDSGGTSREQFF
TRBJ1-6 - TRBV6-1 CASSEGPIDNSPLHF
TRBJ1-3 - TRBV9 CASSLEQGPGNTIYF
TRBJ2-5 - TRBV6-1 CASSESPSQETQYF
TRBJ1-1 - TRBV18 CASSPPSQAGTEAFF
TRBJ2-3 TRBD2 TRBV4-2 CASSQEPAGGHTDTQYF
TRBJ2-7 TRBD2 TRBV5-4 CASSRLAGDYEQYF
TRBJ1-1 - TRBV11-2 CASSPDRGTEAFF
TRBJ1-4 - TRBV2 CASTELDRSYATNEKLFF
TRBJ2-7 TRBD1 TRBV9 CASSVQGAREQYF
TRBJ1-5 - TRBV9 CASSVGRYSNQPQHF
TRBJ1-1 - TRBV27 CASSRLPGVGTEAFF